This T cell receptor beta chain was sequenced during a study of blood T cell repertoires in COVID-19. At the level of the study: Collection of acute and convalescent COVID-19 samples took place in the United States, Italy and Spain. PBMCs, B-cell-depleted T cells, or T cells provided the cDNA or gDNA that made up the material.

The table came from immunoSEQ multiplex PCR; TCRdb's copy has only in-frame clones and leaves some out. This repertoire shows some 320,000 clones, under 90% found once; its top ten account for less than 3%. Germline assignment: CDR1 LGHDT and CDR2 YNNKEL (reference sequence). The CDR3 is 15 amino acids. Trimming removed 4 bases from V and 0 bases from J, with 10 bases in between. The gene calls are TRBV3-1 (or the pseudogene TRBV3-2) and TRBJ1-5, with D unresolved. The sequenced sample was PBMCs or T cells enriched from blood (not recorded which). The source of this sequence is a woman in her fifties or sixties who had been exposed to COVID-19. CDR3 sequence: CASSPTWHSNQPQHF. For the CDR3, the DNA is TGTGCCAGCAGCCCGACATGGCATAGCAATCAGCCCCAGCATTTT.